The T cell receptor (beta chain) described here comes from a study of T cell responses to AZD1222 COVID-19 vaccine. This CDR3 spans 13 amino acids. In germline, CDR1 is KGHSH, CDR2 LQKENI. Deletions cut 3 bases from V and 8 bases from J, with 11 bases between. This table comes from immunoSEQ multiplex PCR, and its TCRdb copy is limited to in-frame clones, with some not included. The sample contains 140,000 to 150,000 clones, approximately 90% of which appear only once. The sequence was obtained from an adult in good health. The sequencing used peripheral blood, collected on day 0 of AZD1222 vaccination. The chain couples TRBV18 to TRBJ1-3; the D is unclear. The CDR3 DNA reads as TGTGCCAGCTCACCGACGGGAGCGGACACCATATATTTT. Translating gives CASSPTGADTIYF.